This is a list of T cell receptor beta chains from one sample in a study of control samples from healthy donors and cancer patients. Produced via immunoSEQ multiplex PCR; TCRdb's table is partial and in-frame only. The table records about 100,000 clones, 85% to 90% of them present only once. Sequencing input: blood. Receptors were obtained from a man aged 25-45 years in good health. Each CDR3 is given with its conserved first and last residue. A D gene is named only where the DNA matches it firmly. Size is omitted from some rows. Given values are once, few, many or a class for expanded clones.

clone_size	v_call	d_call	j_call	cdr3_nt	cdr3_aa
.	TRBV7-2	TRBD1	TRBJ2-2	TGTGCCAGCTACCAGAGTCGAGTAACAGGGGCACGGACCGGGGAGCTGTTTTTT	CASYQSRVTGARTGELFF
.	TRBV11-2	TRBD1	TRBJ1-6	TGTGCCAGCAGCTTAGAGAACCGGGACAGGATGAGCTCCTATAATTCACCCCTCCACTTT	CASSLENRDRMSSYNSPLHF
.	TRBV15	.	TRBJ1-5	TGTGCCACCAGCAGAGCACAGCGCCTCAATCAGCCCCAGCATTTT	CATSRAQRLNQPQHF
.	TRBV7-2	.	TRBJ2-1	TGTGCCAGCAGCTTAGGGACTCGGCTCTACAATGAGCAGTTCTTC	CASSLGTRLYNEQFF
.	TRBV10-3	.	TRBJ1-5	TGTGCCATCAGTGACCCCCAGTGGCAAGGGGTTGGGGATCAGCCCCAGCATTTT	CAISDPQWQGVGDQPQHF
.	TRBV5-6	.	TRBJ1-1	TGTGCCAGCAGCAACCGAGGCTGGGCTGAAGCTTTCTTT	CASSNRGWAEAFF
.	TRBV18	TRBD1	TRBJ2-7	TGTGCCAGCTCACCCTCAGGACCGGGACAGGGGTACCACGAGCAGTACTTC	CASSPSGPGQGYHEQYF
once	TRBV3-1/TRBV3-2	TRBD2	TRBJ2-1	TGTGCCAGCAGCCAAGACTCGGGGGGGGTTAAGCAGTTCTTC	CASSQDSGGVKQFF
.	TRBV28	.	TRBJ2-4	TGTGCCAGCAGCGGGGAGGAAGGAGCCAAAAACATTCAGTACTTC	CASSGEEGAKNIQYF
.	TRBV7-9	.	TRBJ2-5	TGTGCCAGCAGCTTAGTTGGGGAGACCCAGTACTTC	CASSLVGETQYF
.	TRBV12-5	TRBD2	TRBJ2-5	TGTGCTAGTGCCCTCGGACTAGCGGGAGTAAGGGAGACCCAGTACTTC	CASALGLAGVRETQYF
once	TRBV5-8	.	TRBJ2-7	TGTGCCAGCAGTAAGGGACTGCACTCCTACGAGCAGTACTTC	CASSKGLHSYEQYF
.	TRBV28	TRBD2	TRBJ2-6	TGTGCCAGTAGAACGGGGGGGACTGGGGCCAACGTCCTGACTTTC	CASRTGGTGANVLTF
.	TRBV6-5	TRBD1	TRBJ2-1	TGTGCCAGCAGGCCTTGGACAGGGGGAAACAATGAGCAGTTCTTC	CASRPWTGGNNEQFF
.	TRBV2	.	TRBJ2-1	TGTGCCAGCAGGAGCTCGGGTGAGCAGTTCTTC	CASRSSGEQFF
few	TRBV11-2	.	TRBJ2-7	TGTGCCAGCAGCTTCCTACTAGCTAGCGAGCAGTACTTC	CASSFLLASEQYF
.	TRBV4-3	TRBD1	TRBJ1-2	TGCGCCAGCAGCCAAGGACAGGGTATGGCTAACTATGGCTACACCTTC	CASSQGQGMANYGYTF
.	TRBV4-3	.	TRBJ2-7	TGCGCCAGCAGCCAAGATCCGCAGGGCAAGCAGTACTTC	CASSQDPQGKQYF
.	TRBV5-1	.	TRBJ1-4	TGCGCCAGCAGCGGTGGACCGATCTATGAAAAACTGTTTTTT	CASSGGPIYEKLFF
.	TRBV9	TRBD1	TRBJ2-2	TGTGCCAGCAGCGTACGGACAGGGGTCCTTGGCGGGGAGCTGTTTTTT	CASSVRTGVLGGELFF
once	TRBV6-4	.	TRBJ1-1	TGTGCCAGCAGTGACGGGGGGAACGCTTTCTTT	CASSDGGNAFF
few	TRBV7-3	TRBD1	TRBJ1-5	TGTGCCAGCAGCACCCAGGGGGCAAGCAATCAGCCCCAGCATTTT	CASSTQGASNQPQHF
.	TRBV7-9	TRBD1	TRBJ1-1	TGTGCCAGCAGTTCGCCGGGACAGGTGAACACTGAAGCTTTCTTT	CASSSPGQVNTEAFF
.	TRBV5-1	TRBD1	TRBJ1-4	TGCGCCAGCAGCTTCGGACAGGCCTATGAAAAACTGTTTTTT	CASSFGQAYEKLFF
.	TRBV5-1	.	TRBJ2-5	TGCGCCAGCAGCTTGTTAACAGGGCAAGAGACCCAGTACTTC	CASSLLTGQETQYF
.	TRBV27	.	TRBJ2-2	TGTGCCAGCAGTTTGGACCGGAGGGGCACCGGGGAGCTGTTTTTT	CASSLDRRGTGELFF
.	TRBV5-1	TRBD1	TRBJ2-1	TGCGCCAGCAGCTTGAAGGGGACAGAATACAATGAGCAGTTCTTC	CASSLKGTEYNEQFF
.	TRBV19	.	TRBJ1-1	TGTGCCAGTAGTATTCCCCCGGGGGGAACTGAAGCTTTCTTT	CASSIPPGGTEAFF
.	TRBV6-5	.	TRBJ1-1	TGTGCCAGCAGTTACTCGCCAGGACTTGACGCTGAAGCTTTCTTT	CASSYSPGLDAEAFF
.	TRBV18	.	TRBJ1-4	TGTGCCAGCTCACCAGCCAGTGCAAATGAAAAACTGTTTTTT	CASSPASANEKLFF